These 27 T cell receptor beta chains originate from one sample sequenced in a study of T cells after yellow fever vaccination. TCRdb ran MiXCR on the 5' RACE reads and lists one entry per CDR3 protein. Of about 630,000 distinct CDR3 sequences in the sample, 9% to 15% were seen once. The starting material was PBMCs, obtained on the day of the yellow fever booster vaccination. These TCRs come from a man aged 30 to 45 who received the YFV17D yellow fever vaccine.

The chain recombines TRBV7-2 with TRBJ2-4; the D is unclear. Germline V lookup: CDR1 SGHTA, CDR2 FQGNSA. Trimming left V 5 bases short and J 0 bases short, with 17 bases between. The CDR3 runs 17 residues. Here the CDR3 DNA reads TGTGCCAGCAGCCCAAAGTCGGTGAACCTAGCCAAAAACATTCAGTACTTC. Encoded protein: CASSPKSVNLAKNIQYF.

The chain joins TRBV12-3 or TRBV12-4 to TRBJ2-2; tentative D call: TRBD1 (6 bases). The CDR3 spans 12 residues. V was cut by 9 bases and J by 3 bases, with 8 bases left in between. CDR3 nucleotides: TGTGCCAGTGAGGGGGACACCGGGGAGCTGTTTTTT. Protein: CASEGDTGELFF.

This clonotype was observed a handful of times. V gene TRBV7-9 combines with J gene TRBJ2-7, with D unclear. V lost 1 base and J lost 1, with 11 bases in between. The germline V gene has CDR1 SEHNR and CDR2 FQNEAQ (reference sequence). This CDR3 region has 15 residues. The DNA for the CDR3 is TGTGCCAGCAGCTTAGAACCTAGTTGGTCCTACGAGCAGTACTTC. Amino acids: CASSLEPSWSYEQYF.

This clonotype was observed a few times. The genes are TRBV6-1 and TRBJ2-6; a possible D gene is TRBD2 (6 bases). The CDR3 length is 16 residues. Germline loops: CDR1 MNHNS, CDR2 SASEGT. Trimming shortened V by 0 bases and J by 4 bases, and 10 bases separated the two germline ends. The CDR3 loop is CASSEAGGIGANVLTF. The CDR3 DNA reads as TGTGCCAGCAGTGAAGCAGGAGGGATCGGGGCCAACGTCCTGACTTTC.

The table lists this clonotype with a few counts. V and J are TRBV12-5 and TRBJ2-1; 7 bases agree with TRBD1. In germline, CDR1 is LGHNT, CDR2 FRNRAP. The CDR3 extends over 15 amino acids. J was trimmed by 7 bases and V by 6 bases; bases with no gene match: 12. The chain's CDR3 is CASGNDRAELNEQFF. CDR3 in DNA: TGTGCTAGTGGCAACGACAGGGCTGAATTGAATGAGCAGTTCTTC. The whole variable domain, remainder taken from reference TRBV12-5 and TRBJ2-1, is DARVTQTPRHKVTEMGQEVTMRCQPILGHNTVFWYRQTMMQGLELLAYFRNRAPLDDSGMPKDRFSAEMPDATLATLKIQPSEPRDSAVYFCASGNDRAELNEQFFGPGTRLTVL.

This clonotype was detected a few times. This chain links TRBV7-9 with TRBJ2-7, with 14 bases aligning to TRBD2. The CDR3 runs 17 residues. The V gene's germline CDR1 is SEHNR and CDR2 FQNEAQ (reference sequence). V shed 4 bases and J 5 bases; nucleotides not matched to a gene: 10. The CDR3 sequence: CASSSGGTSGSLNEQYF. The DNA of the CDR3 is TGTGCCAGCAGCTCGGGGGGGACTAGCGGGAGCCTAAACGAGCAGTACTTC.

The chain recombines TRBV10-2 with TRBJ2-3; no clear D. Looked up from germline, CDR1 is WSHSY and CDR2 is SAAADI. This CDR3 region has 13 residues. The V gene lost 5 bases and the J gene lost 3 bases, with 9 bases spanning the gap. The CDR3 nucleotides read TGCGCCAGCAGTCGGCCGCCGACAGATACGCAGTATTTT. Protein product: CASSRPPTDTQYF.

The V and J genes are TRBV20-1 and TRBJ1-6; D is perhaps TRBD1 (6 bases). V gave up 4 bases and J gave up 6 bases, with 16 bases separating them. The germline V gene encodes CDR1 DFQATT and CDR2 SNEGSKA (reference sequence). This CDR3 is built from 15 residues. This CDR3 reads CSAKQGTDLNSPLHF. CDR3 sequence (DNA): TGCAGTGCTAAACAGGGCACCGACCTTAATTCACCCCTCCACTTT.

This clonotype has only a few counts. The V call is TRBV20-1, the J call TRBJ2-7; 9 bases agree with TRBD1. The V gene end was trimmed by 6 bases and the J gene end by 4 bases; junction bases not matched to a gene: 13. Germline V lookup: CDR1 DFQATT, CDR2 SNEGSKA (reference sequence). The CDR3 covers 15 residues. The CDR3 is CSATPGTGFLYEQYF. CDR3 nucleotides: TGCAGTGCAACCCCCGGGACAGGGTTCTTGTACGAGCAGTACTTC.

The gene calls are TRBV28 and TRBJ1-5; D is unclear. This CDR3 is 15 amino acids long. CDR1 is MDHEN, CDR2 SYDVKM, per germline. V was shortened by 8 bases and J by 0 bases, with 14 bases between the two germline ends. CDR3 sequence (DNA): TGTGCCAGCCGAGGGCCGACCTATAGCAATCAGCCCCAGCATTTT. This codes for CASRGPTYSNQPQHF.

The chain joins TRBV5-1 to TRBJ1-2; D is undetermined. This CDR3 is built from 15 residues. In germline, CDR1 is SGHRS, CDR2 YFSETQ. Trimming took 0 bases from V and 1 from J, leaving 10 bases between them. The CDR3 loop is CASSLEGSVNYGYTF. In DNA, the CDR3 is TGCGCCAGCAGCTTGGAAGGGAGTGTTAACTATGGCTACACCTTC.

This clonotype was detected a few times. V is TRBV7-8 and J is TRBJ1-1; D may be TRBD1 (6 bases). V shed 6 bases and J shed 0 bases, with 11 bases lying between them. CDR3 length: 14 amino acids. Germline V gene lookup returns CDR1 SGHVS and CDR2 FQNEAQ. CDR3 sequence (DNA): TGTGCCAGCAGGGCAGGGGTAATGAACACTGAAGCTTTCTTT. Translated: CASRAGVMNTEAFF.

This rearrangement joins TRBV6-5 to TRBJ1-2, with TRBD1 as a possible D gene (5 bases). From germline, CDR1 is MNHEY and CDR2 SVGAGI. V gave up 0 bases and J gave up 8 bases, with 16 bases separating them. The CDR3 loop spans 15 amino acids. The CDR3 loop reads CASSYSSTGQGGYTF. The CDR3 bases are TGTGCCAGCAGTTACTCGAGTACTGGGCAGGGCGGCTACACCTTC.

The rearrangement uses TRBV3-1 and TRBJ1-1; no definite D call. This CDR3 is 13 amino acids long. Trimming took 1 base from V and 4 from J, leaving 7 bases between them. Germline V lookup: CDR1 LGHDT, CDR2 YNNKEL (reference sequence). The CDR3 DNA reads TGTGCCAGCAGCCAAGTTGGCGTCACTGAAGCTTTCTTT. As protein: CASSQVGVTEAFF.

This clonotype was observed a handful of times. This chain connects TRBV10-3 to TRBJ2-5, with a tentative D call TRBD1 (5 bases). The germline gives CDR1 ENHRY, CDR2 SYGVKD. The V end lost 0 bases, the J end lost 5 bases, and 10 bases lay between the germline ends. CDR3 size: 14 residues. In DNA, the CDR3 is TGTGCCATCAGTGAGTCGAAGGGGTGGGAGACCCAGTACTTC. Its translation: CAISESKGWETQYF.

The CDR3 protein is CASSQASGTGFGYTF. CDR3 in DNA: TGTGCCAGCAGCCAAGCCTCAGGGACAGGGTTTGGCTACACCTTC. The V gene is TRBV3-1, the J gene TRBJ1-2; 9 bases align to TRBD1. The CDR3 runs 15 residues. The germline gives CDR1 LGHDT, CDR2 YNNKEL (reference sequence). Trimming took 1 base from V and 7 from J; bases not matched to a gene: 7. Full variable domain (outside the CDR3, taken from reference TRBV3-1 and TRBJ1-2): DTAVSQTPKYLVTQMGNDKSIKCEQNLGHDTMYWYKQDSKKFLKIMFSYNNKELIINETVPNRFSPKSPDKAHLNLHINSLELGDSAVYFCASSQASGTGFGYTFGSGTRLTVV.

In its sample, this clonotype was seen many times. V is TRBV7-8 and J is TRBJ1-5, with a tentative D call TRBD1 (6 bases). The V and J ends lost 1 base and 4 bases respectively, with 14 bases between them. The germline V gene encodes CDR1 SGHVS and CDR2 FQNEAQ. The CDR3 contains 16 residues. This CDR3 is CASSLGPGVYNQPQHF. As DNA, the CDR3 is TGTGCCAGCAGCTTAGGTCCAGGGGTCTATAATCAGCCCCAGCATTTT.

This clonotype was picked up many times. This sequence joins TRBV7-8 and TRBJ2-5; 9 bases line up with TRBD1. The ends lost 5 bases at V and 5 bases at J; junction bases unmatched: 6. The CDR3 is made up of 14 amino acids. Germline values: CDR1 SGHVS, CDR2 FQNEAQ. The CDR3: CASSMNRGLETQYF. In DNA form, the CDR3 reads TGTGCCAGCAGCATGAACAGGGGGCTGGAGACCCAGTACTTC.

This clonotype showed up just a few times. V is TRBV11-2 and J is TRBJ2-7; 7 bases are a match to TRBD2. CDR3 length equals 18 residues. Germline V lookup: CDR1 SGHAT, CDR2 FQNNGV. V dropped 3 bases and J dropped 4; count of bases not matched to a gene: 18. Here the CDR3 DNA reads TGTGCCAGCAGCTTCCCCTCCCGCAATGGGACTACGGCTTACGAGCAGTACTTC. Translated, it gives CASSFPSRNGTTAYEQYF.

CDR3 sequence reads: CAISETELGTQYF. For the CDR3, the DNA is TGTGCCATCAGTGAGACGGAATTGGGGACCCAGTACTTC. This chain uses TRBV10-3 with TRBJ2-5; the D is unclear. Germline-derived CDR1 and CDR2 are ENHRY and SYGVKD. Trimming took off 2 bases at V and 7 bases at J, with 11 bases between the two ends. This CDR3 region has 13 residues.

V and J are TRBV6-2 or TRBV6-3 and TRBJ2-1; D uncertain. The CDR3 is made up of 13 amino acids. Deletions cut 7 bases from V and 7 bases from J, with 14 bases between. The germline V gene encodes CDR1 MNHEY and CDR2 SVGEGT. CDR3 loop: CASTPTRVNEQFF. The CDR3 nucleotides are TGTGCCAGCACCCCGACTCGGGTTAATGAGCAGTTCTTC.

The rearrangement uses TRBV6-1 and TRBJ1-5; perhaps TRBD1 as D (5 bases). Per the germline V gene, CDR1 is MNHNS and CDR2 is SASEGT. Trimming cost V 10 bases and J 5 bases, with 12 bases left between them. The CDR3 spans 12 residues. The CDR3 nucleotides are TGTGCCATAGGCCGGGGCGATCAGCCCCAGCATTTT. This sequence encodes CAIGRGDQPQHF.

This clonotype has more than one count but fewer than ten. The gene calls are TRBV27 and TRBJ2-1; TRBD2 matches 12 bases. The J segment lost 0 bases and the V segment lost 3 bases, leaving 9 bases of the junction unmatched. CDR3 length: 19 residues. Germline V gene sequence: CDR1 MNHEY, CDR2 SMNVEV (reference sequence). The CDR3, as DNA: TGTGCCAGCAGTTTCCTCGGACTAGCGGGATCTTTCTCCTACAATGAGCAGTTCTTC. Translated, it gives CASSFLGLAGSFSYNEQFF.

The chain carries TRBV7-2 and TRBJ2-1; possible D gene TRBD2, 5 bases. The CDR3 spans 14 residues. Germline CDR1 is SGHTA and CDR2 is FQGNSA. The ends were cut back, 5 bases at V and 7 bases at J, with 15 bases in the middle. Here the CDR3 DNA reads TGTGCCAGCAGCACGACGGGGTCTCAGAATGAGCAGTTCTTC. Translating gives CASSTTGSQNEQFF.

V usage is TRBV6-2 or TRBV6-3 and J usage is TRBJ1-1; the match to TRBD1 covers 7 bases. Germline CDR1 is MNHEY and CDR2 is SVGEGT. This CDR3 region has 14 residues. Germline trimming cut 7 bases from V and 1 base from J; bases unmatched to any gene: 6. The CDR3 DNA sequence: TGTGCCAGCAAACGACAGGGATGGAACACTGAAGCTTTCTTT. This translates into CASKRQGWNTEAFF.

The chain employs TRBV9 and TRBJ1-5, with D perhaps TRBD1 (5 bases). This CDR3 region has 14 residues. The V and J ends lost 3 bases and 5 bases respectively, with 12 bases between them. Per the germline V gene, CDR1 is SGDLS and CDR2 is YYNGEE. The CDR3 DNA reads TGTGCCAGCAGCGCCCGGGACCGGGATCAGCCCCAGCATTTT. Translated, it gives CASSARDRDQPQHF. Full variable domain (remainder filled in from reference TRBV9 and TRBJ1-5): DSGVTQTPKHLITATGQRVTLRCSPRSGDLSVYWYQQSLDQGLQFLIQYYNGEERAKGNILERFSAQQFPDLHSELNLSSLELGDSALYFCASSARDRDQPQHFGDGTRLSIL.

The chain employs TRBV5-1 and TRBJ1-6; TRBD1 aligns across 7 bases. The ends lost 2 bases at V and 11 bases at J; junction bases unmatched: 4. Germline V lookup: CDR1 SGHRS, CDR2 YFSETQ. This CDR3 region has 13 residues. The CDR3 protein is CASSLYRGPPLHF. DNA of the CDR3: TGCGCCAGCAGCTTATACAGGGGACCACCCCTCCACTTT.